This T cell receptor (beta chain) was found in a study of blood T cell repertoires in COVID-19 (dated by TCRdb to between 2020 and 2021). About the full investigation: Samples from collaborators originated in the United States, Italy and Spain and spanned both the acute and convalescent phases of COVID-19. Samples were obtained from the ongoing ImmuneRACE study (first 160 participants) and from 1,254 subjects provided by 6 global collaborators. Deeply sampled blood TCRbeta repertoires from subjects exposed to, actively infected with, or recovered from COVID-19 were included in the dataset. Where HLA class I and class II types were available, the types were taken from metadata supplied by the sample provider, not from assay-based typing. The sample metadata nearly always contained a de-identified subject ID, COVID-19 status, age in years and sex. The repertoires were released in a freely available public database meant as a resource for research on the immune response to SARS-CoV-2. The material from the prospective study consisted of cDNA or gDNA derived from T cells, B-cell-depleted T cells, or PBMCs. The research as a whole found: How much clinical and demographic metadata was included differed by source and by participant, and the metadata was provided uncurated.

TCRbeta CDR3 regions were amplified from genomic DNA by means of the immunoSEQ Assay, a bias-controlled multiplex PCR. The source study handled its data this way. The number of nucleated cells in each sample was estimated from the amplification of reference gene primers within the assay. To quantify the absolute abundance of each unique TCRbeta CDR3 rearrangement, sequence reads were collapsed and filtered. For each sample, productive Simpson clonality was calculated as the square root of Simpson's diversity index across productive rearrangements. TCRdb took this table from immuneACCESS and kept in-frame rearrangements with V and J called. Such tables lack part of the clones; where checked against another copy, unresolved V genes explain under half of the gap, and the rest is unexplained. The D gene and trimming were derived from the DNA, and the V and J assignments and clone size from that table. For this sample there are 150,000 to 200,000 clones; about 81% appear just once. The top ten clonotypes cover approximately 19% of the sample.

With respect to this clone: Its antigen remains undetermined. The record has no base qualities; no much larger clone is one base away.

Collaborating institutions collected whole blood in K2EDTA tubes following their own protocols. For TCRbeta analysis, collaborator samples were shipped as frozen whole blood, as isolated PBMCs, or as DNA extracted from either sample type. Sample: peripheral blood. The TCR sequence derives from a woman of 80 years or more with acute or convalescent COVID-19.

The DNA sequence is given as TGTGCCATCAGACAGGGGGCCAGGGCTAATGAAAAACTGTTTTTT. This codes for CAIRQGARANEKLFF. The rearrangement combines TRBV10-3 with TRBJ1-4, with 9 middle bases fitting TRBD1. Germline trimming amounts to 6 bases on V and 3 bases on J, with 5 as the count of junction bases outside the gene matches. The CDR3 sequence holds 15 residues, the cysteine and phenylalanine included. The retained sequence is limited to the CDR3, 45 bases, with the frame set at the first base. Based on the germline V gene, the CDR1 and CDR2 sequences are ENHRY and SYGVKD.